The 10 T cell receptor beta chains in this list originate from one sample, sequenced in a study of T cell responses to AZD1222 COVID-19 vaccine (dated by TCRdb to about 2021). In the paper's terms, the time point label means: about 28 days (+/-7) after the second vaccine dose. To prepare the library, the immunoSEQ multiplex PCR assay was applied. TCRdb obtained this table from immuneACCESS and retained in-frame rearrangements with V and J assigned. These tables miss some clones; where compared with another copy, unresolved V genes account for less than half of the shortfall, and the remainder is unexplained. Counted in this sample were roughly 160,000 clones; roughly 89% of them appeared once. The ten largest clonotypes hold approximately 0.97% of the sample. Sequencing used peripheral blood, obtained 28 days after the second AZD1222 dose. The receptors were sampled from an adult who received the AZD1222 COVID-19 vaccine.

The rearrangement links TRBV11-2 to TRBJ1-2; TRBD1 matches at 7 bases. The CDR3 sequence is 17 residues long. Germline CDR1 and CDR2: SGHAT and FQNNGV. The ends lost 6 bases at V and 5 bases at J; junction bases unmatched: 18. The CDR3 loop is CASRENGAGGALYGYTF. CDR3 DNA sequence: TGTGCCAGCAGGGAAAATGGGGCAGGGGGAGCCTTGTATGGCTACACCTTC.

This chain links TRBV6-5 with TRBJ1-1; D unresolved. Deletions cut 6 bases from V and 0 bases from J, with 2 bases between. The CDR3 contains 11 residues. Per germline, CDR1 MNHEY and CDR2 SVGAGI. CDR3 bases: TGTGCCAGCAGGATGAACACTGAAGCTTTCTTT. Its protein is CASRMNTEAFF.

The rearrangement joins TRBV10-3 to TRBJ2-1; TRBD1 matches at 7 bases. CDR3 length: 13 amino acids. Germline V lookup: CDR1 ENHRY, CDR2 SYGVKD. V shed 7 bases and J 4 bases; nucleotides not matched to a gene: 4. The CDR3 DNA sequence: TGTGCCATCAAAGGGACAGAGTACAATGAGCAGTTCTTC. Its protein product is CAIKGTEYNEQFF.

The chain is built from TRBV5-1 and TRBJ2-1; D may be TRBD2 (6 bases). This CDR3 spans 13 amino acids. Deletions cut 2 bases from V and 8 bases from J, with 11 bases between. Germline assignment: CDR1 SGHRS and CDR2 YFSETQ. CDR3 nucleotide sequence: TGCGCCAGCAGCTTTGGAGGGGTCGATGAGCAGTTCTTC. It codes for CASSFGGVDEQFF.

The chain is built from TRBV18 and TRBJ2-7; tentatively, D is TRBD1 (6 bases). The CDR3 consists of 14 residues. Trimming took 6 bases from V and 3 from J, leaving 15 bases between them. Germline values: CDR1 KGHSH, CDR2 LQKENI. The chain's CDR3 is CASSLGAGDYEQYF. CDR3 nucleotides: TGTGCCAGCTCCCTGGGGGCCGGAGACTACGAGCAGTACTTC.

The chain has TRBV4-3 and TRBJ2-7; D might be TRBD1 or TRBD2, each matching 5 bases. V was pared by 6 bases and J by 3 bases, with 15 bases between. This CDR3 is 14 amino acids long. Germline-derived CDR1 and CDR2 are LGHNA and YSLEER. The CDR3 coding sequence is TGCGCCAGCAGTTATACTGGGGGTGGCTACGAGCAGTACTTC. Its protein is CASSYTGGGYEQYF.

The V call is TRBV12-5, the J call TRBJ2-7; 7 nucleotides line up with TRBD1. Germline CDR1 reads LGHNT; CDR2 reads FRNRAP. Trimming took 6 bases from V and 3 from J; bases not matched to a gene: 8. CDR3 length: 14 residues. The CDR3 DNA reads as TGTGCTAGTGGAGCAGACAGGGTCAGCTACGAGCAGTACTTC. This sequence encodes CASGADRVSYEQYF.

V and J are TRBV30 and TRBJ1-5; no clear D. Germline V gives CDR1 GTSNPN, CDR2 SVGIG (reference sequence). This CDR3 comprises 15 residues. Trimming pared 0 bases from V and 4 bases from J, leaving 13 bases between. The CDR3 DNA sequence: TGTGCCTGGAGTGTAGTCGGCGGAATGAATCAGCCCCAGCATTTT. Its translation: CAWSVVGGMNQPQHF.

This sequence joins TRBV10-3 and TRBJ1-2; TRBD1 might be the D (6 bases). The CDR3 length is 13 residues. CDR1 is ENHRY and CDR2 is SYGVKD in the germline V gene. The V and J ends lost 2 bases and 8 bases respectively, with 12 bases between them. The CDR3 spells CAISEPQGIGYTF. The CDR3 nucleotides read TGTGCCATCAGTGAGCCTCAGGGGATCGGCTACACCTTC.

The CDR3 region is CASSPGQQRGYTF. CDR3 coding DNA: TGTGCCAGCAGCCCGGGACAGCAGAGGGGCTACACCTTC. The gene calls are TRBV5-4 and TRBJ1-2; 7 nucleotides align to TRBD1. V lost 4 bases, J lost 8 bases, and 8 bases stayed unmatched. Germline V gene data show CDR1 as SGHNT and CDR2 as YYREEE (reference sequence). The CDR3 loop spans 13 amino acids.